The clone carrying this T cell receptor beta chain has only a few counts. Antigen unknown. TCR alpha and TCR beta cDNA libraries with sample barcodes and UMIs came from 5'RACE using constant-segment primers. TCRdb redid the calling of the 5' RACE reads with MiXCR, one entry per CDR3 protein. Counted here are about 350,000 distinct CDR3 sequences, roughly an eighth occurring once; the ten biggest clones make up around a fifth. This sample is drawn from a study of T-cell memory formation after mild COVID-19. Study-wide points: CD4+ contracting clones lay mainly in CM and EM, CD8+ ones in EMRA. Memory from before infection featured some responding clones, which suggests cross-reactive memory joined. Second-wave clones reaching peak frequency on day 37 lacked confirmed SARS-CoV-2 specificity.

This CDR3 has 15 residues. V lost 5 bases, J lost 4 bases, and 8 bases stayed unmatched. The chain carries TRBV12-3 or TRBV12-4 and TRBJ2-3, with TRBD2 matching over 8 bases. Sequenced: PBMCs or a T cell subset sorted from them (not recorded which). The TCR originated in a man between 18 and 35 years old who had mild COVID-19 (a few samples of this study predate the infection). Cell type and time point are not known. The CDR3 region has the DNA TGTGCCAGCAGTGCCGGCCTAGCGGGTTCAGATACGCAGTATTTT. Protein sequence: CASSAGLAGSDTQYF.